This entry lists 22 T cell receptor beta chains sequenced from one sample in a study of glioma-infiltrating T cells. Amplification of TCR alpha and beta CDR3 regions from RNA used iRepertoire nested multiplex PCR. TCRdb re-analysed the multiplex PCR reads in MiXCR, keeping a single row per CDR3 protein. The data show approximately 110,000 distinct CDR3 sequences, roughly 25% seen once. Source material: glioma tissue, nonneoplastic brain tissue, or PBMCs (not recorded which). These receptors originate from a human donor with low-grade glioma or glioblastoma, undergoing nonglioma brain surgery, or in good health (not recorded which).

The chain joins TRBV5-1 to TRBJ2-7; 8 bases line up with TRBD2. With 7 bases clipped from V and 3 bases from J, the junction kept 18 bases outside the gene matches. The CDR3 totals 17 residues. Germline V gives CDR1 SGHRS, CDR2 YFSETQ. CDR3 amino acids: CASSREAGVGGHYEQYF. CDR3 in DNA: TGCGCCAGCTCCCGGGAAGCGGGAGTGGGGGGGCACTACGAGCAGTACTTC.

This clonotype was seen many times. This chain uses TRBV20-1 with TRBJ2-1; 7 nucleotides line up with TRBD2. This CDR3 region has 15 residues. Germline V gene sequence: CDR1 DFQATT, CDR2 SNEGSKA (reference sequence). Trimming cost V 0 bases and J 6 bases; bases outside gene matches: 8. CDR3 region: CSARDGRELGNEQFF. The CDR3 DNA is TGCAGTGCTAGAGATGGGCGGGAGCTTGGCAATGAGCAGTTCTTC.

For this clonotype: No conserved phenylalanine or tryptophan is present at the end of the CDR3, so a read error is the likely explanation. The chain links TRBV6-1 to TRBJ1-2, with 11 bases aligning to TRBD1. The CDR3 contains 15 residues. Germline CDR1 MNHNS, CDR2 SASEGT. Trimming removed 6 bases from V and 5 bases from J; junction bases left unmatched: 8. CDR3: CASSRTGGLGYGYTL. In nucleotides, the CDR3 is TGTGCCAGCAGCCGGACAGGGGGCTTGGGTTATGGCTACACCCTC.

This clonotype was observed many times. The genes are TRBV6-1 and TRBJ2-1; the D is unclear. CDR1 and CDR2 from the germline V gene are MNHNS and SASEGT. Deletions cut 4 bases from V and 4 bases from J, with 8 bases between. The CDR3 totals 13 residues. CDR3 coding DNA: TGTGCCAGCAGTGTGCAGGAGTACAATGAGCAGTTCTTC. Translation gives CASSVQEYNEQFF.

This clonotype was detected once. The CDR3 carries no conserved terminal phenylalanine or tryptophan, so it likely arises from a read error. Because the CDR3's place on the DNA is in doubt, the DNA is left out and the CDR3 is given as listed by TCRdb. The gene calls are TRBV28 and TRBJ2-5; the DNA was not used to check the table's D call, TRBD2. CDR1 is MDHEN, CDR2 SYDVKM, per germline. The CDR3 length equals 16 residues, ends included. CDR3 sequence: CASSLRGGVGQETKYV.

The chain joins TRBV4-3 to TRBJ1-1; D is unclear. This CDR3 has 14 residues. V lost 0 bases to trimming and J lost 2 bases, with 7 bases between them. Germline CDR1 LGHNA, CDR2 YSLEER. Here the CDR3 reads CASSQELGNTEAFF. CDR3 DNA: TGCGCCAGCAGCCAAGAGTTGGGAAACACTGAAGCTTTCTTT.

The genes are TRBV4-1 and TRBJ2-7; 7 bases are shared with TRBD2. Germline V gene sequence: CDR1 MGHRA, CDR2 YSYEKL. Trimming at V came to 1 base and at J to 0 bases, leaving 3 bases not matched to a gene. The CDR3 has 15 amino acids. The CDR3 protein is CASSQGEGSSYEQYF. As DNA, the CDR3 is TGCGCCAGCAGCCAAGGGGAGGGGTCCTCCTACGAGCAGTACTTC.

This clonotype has ten or more counts. The genes are TRBV20-1 and TRBJ2-5, with D perhaps TRBD2 (6 bases). Germline V CDR1 and CDR2: DFQATT, SNEGSKA (reference sequence). This CDR3 region has 14 residues. V gave up 0 bases and J gave up 2 bases, with 10 bases separating them. Written as DNA, the CDR3 is TGCAGTGCTAGAGATCGGAGGGGACAAGAGACCCAGTACTTC. Its translation is CSARDRRGQETQYF.

This clonotype has only a few counts. The rearrangement uses TRBV7-9 and TRBJ2-5; 14 bases are a match to TRBD2. J lost 3 bases, V lost 8 bases, and 11 bases had no gene match. The CDR3 sequence is 17 residues long. Germline loops: CDR1 SEHNR, CDR2 FQNEAQ (reference sequence). The CDR3 DNA reads as TGTGCCAGCCGCCTAGGACTAGCGGGAGGCACGAAAGAGACCCAGTACTTC. Residues: CASRLGLAGGTKETQYF.

This clonotype was found a few times. A read error is possible here, since a much larger clone lies one base away. This chain uses TRBV6-1 with TRBJ1-3; D uncertain. This CDR3 comprises 14 residues. Germline V gene lookup returns CDR1 MNHNS and CDR2 SASEGT. CDR3 sequence reads: CTSSTSYSGNTIYF. The CDR3 DNA reads TGTACCAGCAGTACTTCCTACTCTGGAAACACCATATATTTT.

A word on this clonotype: This sequence may be a read error, since a much larger clone differs from it by one base. V usage is TRBV4-1 and J usage is TRBJ2-7; tentatively, D is TRBD2 (6 bases). CDR3 size: 13 residues. The V and J ends lost 0 bases and 11 bases respectively, with 14 bases between them. The germline V gene encodes CDR1 MGHRA and CDR2 YSYEKL. The CDR3 reads CASSQDDSREKYF. The CDR3 DNA is TGCGCCAGCAGCCAAGATGACAGCCGGGAGAAGTACTTC.

This clonotype was counted ten times or more. This chain uses TRBV3-1 with TRBJ2-5; tentative D call: TRBD2 (5 bases). This CDR3 spans 13 amino acids. Germline V gene data show CDR1 as LGHDT and CDR2 as YNNKEL (reference sequence). Trimming cost V 0 bases and J 4 bases, with 6 bases left between them. CDR3: CASSQDGGETQYF. The CDR3 DNA reads as TGTGCCAGCAGCCAAGATGGAGGAGAGACCCAGTACTTC.

Remarks on this clonotype: A much bigger clone sits one base away, suggesting this may be a read error. The V call is TRBV7-2, the J call TRBJ2-5; D gene unclear. The CDR3 spans 15 residues. Germline assignment: CDR1 SGHTA and CDR2 FQGNSA. CDR3 region: CASSLNLPPQETHYF. The CDR3 DNA sequence: TGTGCCAGCAGCTTAAATTTGCCACCCCAAGAGACCCATTACTTC.

This clonotype came up a few times. The chain uses TRBV6-1 and TRBJ2-7; 9 bases match TRBD2. The CDR3 is 15 amino acids. Germline V lookup: CDR1 MNHNS, CDR2 SASEGT. V gave up 6 bases and J gave up 4 bases; unmatched junction bases: 10. CDR3 sequence: CASSSAGGISYEQYF. The CDR3 nucleotides are TGTGCCAGCAGCTCAGCGGGAGGAATTTCGTACGAGCAGTACTTC.

This clonotype came up many times. The gene calls are TRBV18 and TRBJ2-1; 13 nucleotides line up with TRBD2. This CDR3 is 15 amino acids long. Looked up from germline, CDR1 is KGHSH and CDR2 is LQKENI. With 6 bases clipped from V and 7 bases from J, the junction kept 6 bases outside the gene matches. The CDR3: CASSSGTSGINEQFF. The CDR3 DNA is TGTGCCAGCTCTTCCGGGACTAGCGGGATTAATGAGCAGTTCTTC.

This clonotype was counted ten times or more. CDR3 residues: CASSLEQQETQYF. The CDR3 DNA reads TGTGCCAGCAGCTTAGAGCAACAAGAGACCCAGTACTTC. The chain couples TRBV7-3 to TRBJ2-5; D gene uncertain. Between the trimmed V and J ends, which lost 2 bases and 2 bases, there was a span of 6 bases. The CDR3 totals 13 residues. Germline V gene data show CDR1 as SGHTA and CDR2 as FQGTGA. Together with reference TRBV7-3 and TRBJ2-5, the CDR3 gives the full variable domain: GAGVSQTPSNKVTEKGKYVELRCDPISGHTALYWYRQSLGQGPEFLIYFQGTGAADDSGLPNDRFFAVRPEGSVSTLKIQRTERGDSAVYLCASSLEQQETQYFGPGTRLLVL.

This clonotype was seen repeatedly, ten times or more. CDR3 sequence (DNA): TGTGCCAGTAGTATACAGGGAATAACCTACGAGCAGTACTTC. Residues: CASSIQGITYEQYF. The chain recombines TRBV19 with TRBJ2-7, with D perhaps matching TRBD1 (5 bases). Germline CDR1 LNHDA, CDR2 SQIVND (reference sequence). V lost 2 bases and J 2 bases, leaving 10 bases between the germline ends. The CDR3 runs 14 residues.

Ten or more counts support this clonotype. The V and J genes are TRBV24-1 and TRBJ2-7; D gene unclear. This CDR3 is built from 12 residues. V lost 5 bases, J lost 1 base, and 5 bases lay in between. Germline V gives CDR1 KGHDR, CDR2 SFDVKD. The CDR3 protein is CATSGGSYEQYF. Here the CDR3 DNA reads TGTGCCACCAGTGGAGGTTCCTACGAGCAGTACTTC.

This clonotype was recorded many times. This chain links TRBV7-2 with TRBJ2-3; a weak D match, TRBD1 (5 bases). V was pared by 0 bases and J by 6 bases, with 13 bases between. Germline V gives CDR1 SGHTA, CDR2 FQGNSA. The CDR3 loop spans 15 amino acids. The CDR3 reads CASSLAYRSSDTQYF. Here the CDR3 DNA reads TGTGCCAGCAGCTTAGCTTACAGGTCATCGGATACGCAGTATTTT.

This clonotype appeared a single time. The V gene is TRBV5-1, the J gene TRBJ2-1, with TRBD2 identical over 8 bases. V dropped 1 base and J dropped 4; count of bases not matched to a gene: 16. The CDR3 totals 19 residues. Germline CDR1 and CDR2: SGHRS and YFSETQ. CDR3 sequence: CASSLPRLARDKAYNEQFF. The CDR3 DNA reads as TGCGCCAGCAGCTTGCCGAGACTAGCGAGGGATAAGGCTTACAATGAGCAGTTCTTC.

For this clonotype: A much larger clone sits a single nucleotide away, making a read error possible. The gene calls are TRBV2 and TRBJ1-3; 7 bases line up with TRBD1. Germline values: CDR1 SNHLY, CDR2 FYNNEI. There are 16 residues in the CDR3. V shed 6 bases and J 10 bases; nucleotides not matched to a gene: 18. Written as DNA, the CDR3 is TGTGCCAGCAGGGGCCCGGGACAGTCACGAAGGGGAACCATATATTTT. Residues: CASRGPGQSRRGTIYF.

This clonotype was seen repeatedly, ten times or more. The chain couples TRBV20-1 to TRBJ1-5; TRBD1 matches 7 bases. Germline V gives CDR1 DFQATT, CDR2 SNEGSKA (reference sequence). The ends lost 1 base at V and 3 bases at J; junction bases unmatched: 9. The CDR3 has 16 amino acids. The CDR3 coding sequence is TGCAGTGCTAGAGCCCGGACAGGTACACTCAATCAGCCCCAGCATTTT. Amino acid sequence: CSARARTGTLNQPQHF.